This TCR beta chain emerged from a study of T-cell memory formation after mild COVID-19. Looking at the study overall: Clustering of TCRs was largely donor specific.

At least ten counts were recorded for this clonotype. Its target is unknown. TCRdb re-analysed the 5' RACE reads in MiXCR, keeping a single row per CDR3 protein. The sample holds approximately 340,000 distinct CDR3 sequences; approximately 16% are singletons and the top ten take about 22%. Regarding the study as a whole: Among contracting clones, CD4+ were mainly CM/EM and CD8+ enriched in EMRA.

The receptor comes from a man younger than 30 who had mild COVID-19 (a few samples of this study predate the infection). Cell type and time point are not known. Sample: PBMCs or a T cell subset sorted from them (not recorded which).

DNA for the CDR3: TGTGCCAGCAGTTACCAGGGACTAAGTCTAACCGGGGAGCTGTTTTTT. This codes for CASSYQGLSLTGELFF. The V call is TRBV6-5, the J call TRBJ2-2; 7 nucleotides align to TRBD2. In germline, CDR1 is MNHEY, CDR2 SVGAGI. There are 16 residues in the CDR3. The V segment lost 2 bases and the J segment 5 bases; nucleotides outside the gene matches: 8.